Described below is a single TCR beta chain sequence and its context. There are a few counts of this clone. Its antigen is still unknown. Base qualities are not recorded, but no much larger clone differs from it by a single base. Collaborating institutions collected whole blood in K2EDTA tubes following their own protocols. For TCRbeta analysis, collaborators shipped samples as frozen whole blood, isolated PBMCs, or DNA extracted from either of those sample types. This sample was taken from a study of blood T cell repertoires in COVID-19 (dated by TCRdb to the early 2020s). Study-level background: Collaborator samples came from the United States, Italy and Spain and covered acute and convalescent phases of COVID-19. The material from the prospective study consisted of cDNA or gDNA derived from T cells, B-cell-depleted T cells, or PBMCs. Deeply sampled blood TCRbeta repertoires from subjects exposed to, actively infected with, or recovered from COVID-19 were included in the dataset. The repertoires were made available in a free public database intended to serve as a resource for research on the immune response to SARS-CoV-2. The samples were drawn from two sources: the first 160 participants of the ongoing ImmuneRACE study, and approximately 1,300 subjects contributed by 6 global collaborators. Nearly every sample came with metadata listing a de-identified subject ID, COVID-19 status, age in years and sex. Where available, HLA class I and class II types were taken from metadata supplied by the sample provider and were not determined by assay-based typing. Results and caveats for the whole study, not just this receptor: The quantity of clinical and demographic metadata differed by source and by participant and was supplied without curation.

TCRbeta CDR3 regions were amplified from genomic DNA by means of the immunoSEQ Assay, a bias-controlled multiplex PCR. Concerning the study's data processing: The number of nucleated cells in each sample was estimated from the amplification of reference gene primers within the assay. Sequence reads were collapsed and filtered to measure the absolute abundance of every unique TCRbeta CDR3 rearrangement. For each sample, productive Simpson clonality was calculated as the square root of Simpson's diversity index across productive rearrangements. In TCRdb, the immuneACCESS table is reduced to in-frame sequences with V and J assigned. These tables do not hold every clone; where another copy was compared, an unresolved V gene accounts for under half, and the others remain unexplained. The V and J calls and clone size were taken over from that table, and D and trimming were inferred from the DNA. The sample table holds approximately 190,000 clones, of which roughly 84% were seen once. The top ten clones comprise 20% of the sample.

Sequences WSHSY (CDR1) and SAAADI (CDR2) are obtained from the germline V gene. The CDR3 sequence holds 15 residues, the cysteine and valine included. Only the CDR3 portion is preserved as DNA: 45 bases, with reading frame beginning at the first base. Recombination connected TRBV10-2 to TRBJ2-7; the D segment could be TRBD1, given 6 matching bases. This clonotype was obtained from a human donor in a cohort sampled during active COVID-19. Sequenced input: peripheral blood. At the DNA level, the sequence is TGCGCCAGCAGTGAGTCTAAGGTCGTCGGCCTAGGGGGTCGGGTC. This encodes CASSESKVVGLGGRV.